The clone carrying this T cell receptor beta chain was counted a few times. Its antigen is not identified. The source of the sample is a study of response to subunit inactivated influenza vaccine. TCRdb independently ran MiXCR on the RT-PCR reads; one entry per CDR3 protein. The data contain 450,000 to 600,000 distinct CDR3 sequences, 16% of them singletons. Study-level points and caveats: The authors proposed limited new T cell recruitment per seasonal influenza vaccination.

V dropped 0 bases and J dropped 4 bases, with 12 bases sitting between them. The CDR3 spans 14 residues. The germline gives CDR1 DFQATT, CDR2 SNEGSKA (reference sequence). The sample was CD4+ T cells sorted from PBMCs, taken around 25 months after vaccination. The J gene is TRBJ1-1, the V gene TRBV20-1, with D hard to call. The sequence came from a man aged 50 to 69 who received an inactivated influenza vaccine. For the CDR3, the DNA is TGCAGTGCTAGAGATTCTTCTAGGAGCACTGAAGCTTTCTTT. Translating it yields CSARDSSRSTEAFF.